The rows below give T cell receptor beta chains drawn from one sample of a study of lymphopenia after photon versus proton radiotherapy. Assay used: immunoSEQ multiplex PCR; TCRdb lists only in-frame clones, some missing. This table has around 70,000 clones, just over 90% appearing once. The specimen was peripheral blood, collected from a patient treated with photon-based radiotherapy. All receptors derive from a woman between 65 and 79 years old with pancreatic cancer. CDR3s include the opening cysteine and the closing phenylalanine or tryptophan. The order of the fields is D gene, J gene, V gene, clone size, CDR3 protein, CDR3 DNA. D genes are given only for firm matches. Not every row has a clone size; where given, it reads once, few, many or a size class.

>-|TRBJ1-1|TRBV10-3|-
CAISEIPYSGVNTEAFF
TGTGCCATCAGTGAGATTCCGTATAGCGGGGTGAACACTGAAGCTTTCTTT
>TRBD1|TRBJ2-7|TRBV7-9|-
CASSFDRGRVEGPLYEQYF
TGTGCCAGCAGCTTCGACAGGGGGCGAGTCGAGGGCCCACTCTACGAGCAGTACTTC
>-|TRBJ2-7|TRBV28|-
CASRDRQAYSDEQYF
TGTGCCAGCAGAGACCGACAGGCGTATAGCGACGAGCAGTACTTC
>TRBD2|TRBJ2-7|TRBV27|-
CASSRPGLAFSEQYF
TGTGCCAGCAGTCGGCCGGGACTAGCTTTCTCCGAGCAGTACTTC
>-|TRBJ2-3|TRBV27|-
CASSPLSGTDTQYF
TGTGCCAGCAGTCCCCTTTCGGGCACAGATACGCAGTATTTT
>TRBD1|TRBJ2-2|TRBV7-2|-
CASSLGSQGAGELFF
TGTGCCAGCAGCTTAGGGTCACAGGGGGCCGGGGAGCTGTTTTTT
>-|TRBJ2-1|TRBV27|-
CASSSTDTLLWEQFF
TGTGCCAGCAGTTCGACAGATACTTTATTGTGGGAGCAGTTCTTC
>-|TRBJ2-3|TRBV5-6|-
CASSLFRGASTDTQYF
TGTGCCAGCAGCTTGTTTCGGGGGGCGAGCACAGATACGCAGTATTTT
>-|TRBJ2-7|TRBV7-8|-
CASSLVAVNSGEQYF
TGTGCCAGCAGCTTAGTAGCGGTTAACTCTGGGGAGCAGTACTTC
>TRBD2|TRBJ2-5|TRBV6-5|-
CASSYSGTIQETQYF
TGTGCCAGCAGTTACTCAGGGACTATTCAAGAGACCCAGTACTTC
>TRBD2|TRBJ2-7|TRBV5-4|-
CASSPAGGDFHEQYF
TGTGCCAGCAGCCCCGCGGGGGGGGACTTCCACGAGCAGTACTTC
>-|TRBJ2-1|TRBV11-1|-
CASSFGSPGGVSYNEQFF
TGTGCCAGCAGCTTTGGGTCGCCCGGTGGAGTCTCCTACAATGAGCAGTTCTTC
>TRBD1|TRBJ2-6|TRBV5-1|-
CASSPGQGSGANVLTF
TGCGCCAGCAGTCCGGGACAGGGCTCTGGGGCCAACGTCCTGACTTTC
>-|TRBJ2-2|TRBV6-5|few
CASSGRNTGELFF
TGTGCCAGCAGTGGTAGGAACACCGGGGAGCTGTTTTTT
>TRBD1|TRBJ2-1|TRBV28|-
CASSPAGQGGFF
TGTGCCAGCAGTCCGGCCGGACAGGGGGGGTTCTTC
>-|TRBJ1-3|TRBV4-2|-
CASSQERGASGNTIYF
TGTGCCAGCAGCCAAGAGCGGGGGGCCTCTGGAAACACCATATATTTT
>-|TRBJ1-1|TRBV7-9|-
CASSSRRMNTEAFF
TGTGCCAGCAGCTCCAGACGCATGAACACTGAAGCTTTCTTT
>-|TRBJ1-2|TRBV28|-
CASNKDIMVGYTF
TGTGCCAGCAATAAAGACATCATGGTCGGCTACACCTTC
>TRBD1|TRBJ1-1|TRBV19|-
CASRRDRGRPEAFF
TGTGCCAGTAGGAGGGACAGGGGGCGACCTGAAGCTTTCTTT
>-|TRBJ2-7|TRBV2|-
CASSEDSGSSYF
TGTGCCAGCAGTGAGGACTCCGGTTCCTCTTACTTC
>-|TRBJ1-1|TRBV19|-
CASSINGGGHTEAFF
TGTGCCAGTAGTATTAATGGGGGGGGGCATACTGAAGCTTTCTTT
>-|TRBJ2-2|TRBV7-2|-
CASSLLGLNTGELFF
TGTGCCAGCAGCTTATTGGGGTTGAACACCGGGGAGCTGTTTTTT
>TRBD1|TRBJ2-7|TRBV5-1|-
CASSFGTGGYEQYF
TGCGCCAGCAGCTTCGGGACAGGGGGCTACGAGCAGTACTTC
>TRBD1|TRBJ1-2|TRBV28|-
CASSLGQGLRNYGYTF
TGTGCCAGCAGCCTGGGACAGGGGCTCCGTAACTATGGCTACACCTTC
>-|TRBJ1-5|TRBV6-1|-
CASTSIWGSQPQHF
TGTGCCAGCACGTCAATTTGGGGGAGTCAGCCCCAGCATTTT
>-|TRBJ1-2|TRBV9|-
CASSVQASNYGYTF
TGTGCCAGCAGCGTTCAAGCCTCTAACTATGGCTACACCTTC
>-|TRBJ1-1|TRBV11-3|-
CASSLTGNTEAFF
TGTGCCAGCAGCTTAACAGGGAACACTGAAGCTTTCTTT
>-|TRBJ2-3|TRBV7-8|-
CASSPDTGTDTQYF
TGTGCCAGCAGCCCCGACACCGGCACAGATACGCAGTATTTT
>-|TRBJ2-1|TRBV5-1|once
CASSLDPGSGEQFF
TGCGCCAGCAGCTTAGACCCCGGGAGCGGGGAGCAGTTCTTC
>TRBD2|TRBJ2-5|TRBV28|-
CASSFGQRGTQYF
TGTGCCAGCAGTTTCGGGCAGCGGGGGACCCAGTACTTC
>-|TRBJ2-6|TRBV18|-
CASSPTVSSGANVLTF
TGTGCCAGCTCACCGACAGTGAGCTCTGGGGCCAACGTCCTGACTTTC
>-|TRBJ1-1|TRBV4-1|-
CASSQGWGGNTEAFF
TGCGCCAGCAGCCAGGGCTGGGGGGGGAACACTGAAGCTTTCTTT
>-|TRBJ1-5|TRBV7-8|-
CASSLGSRDNQPQHF
TGTGCCAGCAGCTTAGGTTCCCGAGACAATCAGCCCCAGCATTTT
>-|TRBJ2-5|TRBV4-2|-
CASSQGGYMKTQYF
TGTGCCAGCAGCCAAGGAGGCTACATGAAGACCCAGTACTTC
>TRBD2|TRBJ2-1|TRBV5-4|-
CASSRGLAGLINEQFF
TGTGCCAGCAGCCGCGGACTAGCGGGACTTATCAATGAGCAGTTCTTC
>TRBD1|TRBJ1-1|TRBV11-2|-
CASSTSSGTGNTEAFF
TGTGCCAGCAGCACCTCCTCCGGGACAGGGAACACTGAAGCTTTCTTT
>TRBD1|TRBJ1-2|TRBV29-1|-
CSVPGTGGAGYTF
TGCAGCGTGCCCGGGACAGGGGGCGCTGGCTACACCTTC
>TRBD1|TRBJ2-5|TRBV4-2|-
CASSGQGGETQYF
TGTGCCAGCAGCGGACAGGGTGGAGAGACCCAGTACTTC
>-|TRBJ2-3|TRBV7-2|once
CASSTTGTREDTQYF
TGTGCCAGCAGCACAACCGGGACCAGGGAAGATACGCAGTATTTT
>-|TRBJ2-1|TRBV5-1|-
CASSLESRYNEQFF
TGCGCCAGCAGCTTGGAAAGCCGATACAATGAGCAGTTCTTC
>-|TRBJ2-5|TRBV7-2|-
CASSLEYQETQYF
TGTGCCAGCAGCTTAGAATACCAAGAGACCCAGTACTTC
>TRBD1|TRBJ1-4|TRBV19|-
CASSRMAGQANEKLFF
TGTGCCAGTAGTCGTATGGCGGGACAGGCTAATGAAAAACTGTTTTTT
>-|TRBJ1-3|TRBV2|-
CASSEVLENTIYF
TGTGCCAGCAGTGAAGTTCTGGAGAACACCATATATTTT
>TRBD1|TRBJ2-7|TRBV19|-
CASSPGQGGDEQYF
TGTGCCAGTAGCCCGGGACAGGGGGGCGACGAGCAGTACTTC
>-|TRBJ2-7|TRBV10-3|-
CAISEGAGRYDEQYF
TGTGCCATCAGTGAGGGGGCAGGGCGCTACGACGAGCAGTACTTC
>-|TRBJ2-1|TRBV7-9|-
CASSFETGDRGNEQFF
TGTGCCAGCAGCTTCGAGACTGGGGATAGGGGTAATGAGCAGTTCTTC
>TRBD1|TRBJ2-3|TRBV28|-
CASSWGQGVTSTDTQYF
TGTGCCAGCAGTTGGGGACAGGGGGTTACTTCCACAGATACGCAGTATTTT
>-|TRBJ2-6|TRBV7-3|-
CASSLQGLSSGANVLTF
TGTGCCAGCAGCTTACAGGGGTTAAGCTCTGGGGCCAACGTCCTGACTTTC
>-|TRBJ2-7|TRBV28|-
CASSTGPTGEQYF
TGTGCCAGCAGCACTGGACCCACGGGCGAGCAGTACTTC
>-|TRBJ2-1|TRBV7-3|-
CASIYGLYPFYNEQFF
TGTGCCAGCATCTACGGACTCTATCCCTTCTACAATGAGCAGTTCTTC
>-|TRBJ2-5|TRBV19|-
CASSGIGELETQYF
TGTGCCAGTAGTGGAATCGGGGAACTAGAGACCCAGTACTTC
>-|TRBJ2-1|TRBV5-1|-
CASSPLTAGYNEQFF
TGCGCCAGCAGCCCCCTGACGGCGGGGTACAATGAGCAGTTCTTC
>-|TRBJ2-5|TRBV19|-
CASSAGTKETQYF
TGTGCCAGTAGTGCCGGGACAAAAGAGACCCAGTACTTC
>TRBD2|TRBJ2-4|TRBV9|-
CASSVDSGTNIQYF
TGTGCCAGCAGCGTAGATAGCGGGACCAACATTCAGTACTTC
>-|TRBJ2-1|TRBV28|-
CASSLKNEQFF
TGTGCCAGTTCATTGAAAAATGAGCAGTTCTTC
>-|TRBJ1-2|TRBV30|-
CAWIQDSLYGYTF
TGTGCCTGGATCCAGGACAGTCTCTATGGCTACACCTTC
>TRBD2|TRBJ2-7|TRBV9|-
CASSVDSGIGYEQYF
TGTGCCAGCAGCGTAGATAGCGGGATCGGGTACGAGCAGTACTTC
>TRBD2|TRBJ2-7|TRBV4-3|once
CASSQYLVETSGTYEQYF
TGCGCCAGCAGCCAATATCTAGTTGAGACTAGCGGCACCTACGAGCAGTACTTC
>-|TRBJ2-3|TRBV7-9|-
CASSDGGRTDTQYF
TGTGCCAGCAGCGACGGAGGCCGCACAGATACGCAGTATTTT